This T cell receptor (beta chain) was captured in a study of beta chain features in type 1 diabetes. The study, taken as a whole, reports: Shorter TCRB CDR3s, moderately but significantly so, marked every one of the four CD4+ subsets in Type 1 diabetes patients.

Isolated RNA was reverse transcribed in full, so expressed TCRB transcripts were sequenced. The assay was immunoSEQ multiplex PCR, and TCRdb's table has in-frame clones only and misses some. This repertoire shows around 40,000 clones, 66% found once; its top ten account for about 2%. This clone was detected only a few times. The target antigen is unknown. V lost 4 bases to trimming and J lost 4 bases; unmatched junction nucleotides: 4. The CDR3 is 16 residues long. CDR1 is SGHTA, CDR2 FQGNSA, per germline. This receptor was taken from a woman younger than 35 with type 1 diabetes. The sequenced material came from Tregs from blood. The rearrangement joins TRBV7-2 to TRBJ2-3; TRBD2 matches 14 bases. The CDR3 loop reads CASSSGLAGVSDTQYF. The CDR3 DNA sequence: TGTGCCAGCAGCTCGGGACTAGCGGGAGTGTCAGATACGCAGTATTTT.